The present T cell receptor beta chain was sequenced within a study of Graves' ophthalmopathy and Graves' hyperthyroidism. This clonotype was detected many times. Its specificity is unknown. Stable hyperthyroidism denotes an absence of ophthalmopathy throughout 18 months of follow-up. Included hyperthyroidism patients were aged 18 to 65 and newly diagnosed (under 2 months' duration). PBMCs were obtained from about 9.4 ml of fresh peripheral blood. Beta-chain TCR CDR3 regions were amplified from RNA transcripts. Amplification began with first-round RT-PCR using HTBI primers, then second-round multiplex PCR was performed. TCRdb redid the calling of the multiplex PCR reads with MiXCR, one entry per CDR3 protein. The sample has a few hundred thousand distinct CDR3 sequences, 20% to 25% seen once. Study-level findings and limits: Blood also carried most expanded thyroid clonotypes exceeding 0.001 frequency.

CDR1 SEHNR and CDR2 FQNEAQ come from the germline V gene (reference sequence). The CDR3 runs 15 residues. J gave up 4 bases and V 5 bases, and 8 bases lay outside the gene matches. What was sequenced was peripheral blood. This sequence originates from a woman aged 18 to 35 with stable Graves' hyperthyroidism. The chain couples TRBV7-9 to TRBJ2-5; 9 bases agree with TRBD2. Here the CDR3 reads CASSPGTSRGETQYF. The CDR3, as DNA: TGTGCCAGCAGCCCCGGGACTAGCAGGGGAGAGACCCAGTACTTC.